This is a list of T cell receptor beta chains from one sample in a study of cytomegalovirus exposure and HLA in healthy donors. Sequenced by immunoSEQ multiplex PCR; TCRdb stores in-frame clones only, minus some. The table lists some 180,000 clones, approximately 90% of them singletons. Input material: PBMCs. The receptors shown here come from a boy aged 2 to 10 in good health and CMV-seronegative. Each CDR3 is given with its conserved first and last residue. A D gene is named only where the DNA matches it firmly. A row's size may be missing; if present it is once, few, many or a size class.

CDR3 DNA: TGTGCCAGCAGCAAACCAGCCCCAGCGGGGGGATACTCCTACAATGAGCAGTTCTTC
CDR3 protein: CASSKPAPAGGYSYNEQFF
D gene: TRBD2
V gene: TRBV7-6
clone size: .
J gene: TRBJ2-1

CDR3 DNA: TGCAGCGTTGAAGCGTTAGCGGGACCAGGTGCAGATACGCAGTATTTT
CDR3 protein: CSVEALAGPGADTQYF
D gene: TRBD2
V gene: TRBV29-1
clone size: .
J gene: TRBJ2-3

CDR3 DNA: TGTGCCAGCAGTTTAATCGGGACAGAGTATAAGAACACTGAAGCTTTCTTT
CDR3 protein: CASSLIGTEYKNTEAFF
D gene: TRBD1
V gene: TRBV28
clone size: .
J gene: TRBJ1-1

CDR3 DNA: TGTGCCAGCAGTGAAACTAGCTCCTACGAGCAGTACTTC
CDR3 protein: CASSETSSYEQYF
D gene: .
V gene: TRBV6-1
clone size: few
J gene: TRBJ2-7

CDR3 DNA: TGTGCCAGCAGCTTGGGGCAGCAGAGCTCCTATAATTCACCCCTCCACTTT
CDR3 protein: CASSLGQQSSYNSPLHF
D gene: .
V gene: TRBV11-2
clone size: .
J gene: TRBJ1-6

CDR3 DNA: TGTGCCAGCAGTGTCACCTTAGCGGGTGAGCAGTTCTTC
CDR3 protein: CASSVTLAGEQFF
D gene: TRBD2
V gene: TRBV2
clone size: .
J gene: TRBJ2-1

CDR3 DNA: TGTGCCAGCAGCTACGGTCGTCTCAGAGGGACTACCGGGGAGCTGTTTTTT
CDR3 protein: CASSYGRLRGTTGELFF
D gene: .
V gene: TRBV7-8
clone size: .
J gene: TRBJ2-2

CDR3 DNA: TGTGCCAGCAGCTTAGGGGTCAGTTGGGAGAACCAAGAGACCCAGTACTTC
CDR3 protein: CASSLGVSWENQETQYF
D gene: .
V gene: TRBV13
clone size: .
J gene: TRBJ2-5

CDR3 DNA: TGTGCCAGCAGTTCCTTCAGCGGGAGACAAGTCTCCTACAATGAGCAGTTCTTC
CDR3 protein: CASSSFSGRQVSYNEQFF
D gene: TRBD2
V gene: TRBV28
clone size: .
J gene: TRBJ2-1

CDR3 DNA: TGCAGCGTTGCAACAGGGGGCCCCGGGGAGCTGTTTTTT
CDR3 protein: CSVATGGPGELFF
D gene: TRBD1
V gene: TRBV29-1
clone size: .
J gene: TRBJ2-2

CDR3 DNA: TGTGCCAGTAGCCCCGCGGGGACTAACTACGAGCAGTACTTC
CDR3 protein: CASSPAGTNYEQYF
D gene: TRBD2
V gene: TRBV19
clone size: .
J gene: TRBJ2-7

CDR3 DNA: TGTGCCAGCAGCGTAGGTGGGCTAGCGGCGAACACCGGGGAGCTGTTTTTT
CDR3 protein: CASSVGGLAANTGELFF
D gene: TRBD2
V gene: TRBV9
clone size: .
J gene: TRBJ2-2

CDR3 DNA: TGTGCCAGCAGTTTAATCCCCCATGGGGCCAACGTCCTGACTTTC
CDR3 protein: CASSLIPHGANVLTF
D gene: .
V gene: TRBV28
clone size: .
J gene: TRBJ2-6

CDR3 DNA: TGTGCAACAGGGGAGGTGGAAAAACTGTTTTTT
CDR3 protein: CATGEVEKLFF
D gene: TRBD1
V gene: TRBV6-1
clone size: .
J gene: TRBJ1-4

CDR3 DNA: TGTGCCAGCTCACCACAGAGGGAGACCGCTACCCAGTACTTC
CDR3 protein: CASSPQRETATQYF
D gene: .
V gene: TRBV18
clone size: .
J gene: TRBJ2-5

CDR3 DNA: TGTGCCAGCAGTGGAACAGGGTTCGAGCAGTACTTC
CDR3 protein: CASSGTGFEQYF
D gene: .
V gene: TRBV28
clone size: few
J gene: TRBJ2-7

CDR3 DNA: TGTGCCAGCAGCCCCCTCGGGAGTTTAAAATACGAGCAGTACTTC
CDR3 protein: CASSPLGSLKYEQYF
D gene: .
V gene: TRBV5-6
clone size: .
J gene: TRBJ2-7

CDR3 DNA: TGTTCCAGCAGCCCCCTCCTTGAAGCTTTCTTT
CDR3 protein: CSSSPLLEAFF
D gene: .
V gene: TRBV7-9
clone size: .
J gene: TRBJ1-1

CDR3 DNA: TGTGCCAGCAGTCCCCAGGGGGAATTAGGGGATCAGCCCCAGCATTTT
CDR3 protein: CASSPQGELGDQPQHF
D gene: TRBD1
V gene: TRBV6-6
clone size: .
J gene: TRBJ1-5

CDR3 DNA: TGTGCCAGCAGCTTGAGGGACCTCGCGGGAGAGCAGTACTTC
CDR3 protein: CASSLRDLAGEQYF
D gene: .
V gene: TRBV6-5
clone size: .
J gene: TRBJ2-7

CDR3 DNA: TGTGCCAGCAGTTCAGGCGGGGGCTCAAAAAACATTCAGTACTTC
CDR3 protein: CASSSGGGSKNIQYF
D gene: .
V gene: TRBV27
clone size: .
J gene: TRBJ2-4

CDR3 DNA: TGTGCCAGCAGTTTTGGGCAGGGCGGTCAGCCCCAGCATTTT
CDR3 protein: CASSFGQGGQPQHF
D gene: .
V gene: TRBV27
clone size: .
J gene: TRBJ1-5

CDR3 DNA: TGTGCCAGCAGCACAAAGCACTGGGAGTTGGGTGAAAAACTGTTTTTT
CDR3 protein: CASSTKHWELGEKLFF
D gene: .
V gene: TRBV13
clone size: .
J gene: TRBJ1-4

CDR3 DNA: TGTGCCAGAAGCTTGGGCGGCAGCCCCTATGGCTACACCTTC
CDR3 protein: CARSLGGSPYGYTF
D gene: .
V gene: TRBV5-3
clone size: once
J gene: TRBJ1-2

CDR3 DNA: TGCGCCAGCAGCTTGGGAGACAGGGGCTCCTACTCCTACAATGAGCAGTTCTTC
CDR3 protein: CASSLGDRGSYSYNEQFF
D gene: TRBD1
V gene: TRBV5-1
clone size: .
J gene: TRBJ2-1

CDR3 DNA: TGCGCCAGCAGCTTGGAGACAGTAGAAGAGACCCAGTACTTC
CDR3 protein: CASSLETVEETQYF
D gene: .
V gene: TRBV5-1
clone size: .
J gene: TRBJ2-5

CDR3 DNA: TGTGCCAGCGTGTACTACCGGGGCACAGATACGCAGTATTTT
CDR3 protein: CASVYYRGTDTQYF
D gene: .
V gene: TRBV2
clone size: .
J gene: TRBJ2-3

CDR3 DNA: TGTGCCAGCAGCTTAGATGCAGCGTCCGACGAGCAGTACTTC
CDR3 protein: CASSLDAASDEQYF
D gene: .
V gene: TRBV11-1
clone size: .
J gene: TRBJ2-7

CDR3 DNA: TGTGCCAGCAGGGGCAGGGAATATCCCTACGAGCAATACTTC
CDR3 protein: CASRGREYPYEQYF
D gene: .
V gene: TRBV28
clone size: .
J gene: TRBJ2-7

CDR3 DNA: TGTGCCAGCAGTCGGACTAGCGGGAGGCACAATGAGCAGTTCTTC
CDR3 protein: CASSRTSGRHNEQFF
D gene: TRBD2
V gene: TRBV6-6
clone size: .
J gene: TRBJ2-1

CDR3 DNA: TGTGCCAGCAGCTTTGACAGGGGCACAGATACGCAGTATTTT
CDR3 protein: CASSFDRGTDTQYF
D gene: TRBD1
V gene: TRBV5-4
clone size: .
J gene: TRBJ2-3

CDR3 DNA: TGTGCCTGGAGTGTAGTCGAGTACGAGCAGTACTTC
CDR3 protein: CAWSVVEYEQYF
D gene: .
V gene: TRBV30
clone size: once
J gene: TRBJ2-7

CDR3 DNA: TGCGCCAGCAGCTTGGCGGCTAGCGGGGGCTACAATGAGCAGTTCTTC
CDR3 protein: CASSLAASGGYNEQFF
D gene: TRBD2
V gene: TRBV5-1
clone size: .
J gene: TRBJ2-1

CDR3 DNA: TGTGCCAGCAGTGAACAGGGGGCATTCTCTGGAAACACCATATATTTT
CDR3 protein: CASSEQGAFSGNTIYF
D gene: TRBD1
V gene: TRBV6-1
clone size: .
J gene: TRBJ1-3

CDR3 DNA: TGTGCCAGCTCGAGCGGGAGTCGACAAGAGACCCAGTACTTC
CDR3 protein: CASSSGSRQETQYF
D gene: TRBD2
V gene: TRBV27
clone size: .
J gene: TRBJ2-5

CDR3 DNA: TGTGCCTGGAGCCCCCCGGACAGGGCTACCTACGAGCAGTACTTC
CDR3 protein: CAWSPPDRATYEQYF
D gene: TRBD1
V gene: TRBV30
clone size: .
J gene: TRBJ2-7

CDR3 DNA: TGTGCCAGCAGATTTAGGGGGAGCGGGGAGCTGTTTTTT
CDR3 protein: CASRFRGSGELFF
D gene: .
V gene: TRBV7-8
clone size: .
J gene: TRBJ2-2

CDR3 DNA: TGTGCCAGCAGCTTATCCGGGACAGGGCTTTATGAAAAACTGTTTTTT
CDR3 protein: CASSLSGTGLYEKLFF
D gene: TRBD1
V gene: TRBV7-9
clone size: .
J gene: TRBJ1-4

CDR3 DNA: TGCGCCAGCAGCGTAGGGGCTGACGGCTACGAGCAGTACTTC
CDR3 protein: CASSVGADGYEQYF
D gene: .
V gene: TRBV9
clone size: .
J gene: TRBJ2-7

CDR3 DNA: TGTGTCAGAAGCTTAAGTAGGGGGGGATGGGGTCAGGGGCAGTACTTC
CDR3 protein: CVRSLSRGGWGQGQYF
D gene: .
V gene: TRBV7-5
clone size: .
J gene: TRBJ2-7

CDR3 DNA: TGTGCCAGCAGTTACTCGGAGCATGCCCACGAGCAGTACTTC
CDR3 protein: CASSYSEHAHEQYF
D gene: .
V gene: TRBV6-5
clone size: few
J gene: TRBJ2-7

CDR3 DNA: TGTGCCAGCAGCCTTGGACCGGGGAATGAGCAGTTCTTC
CDR3 protein: CASSLGPGNEQFF
D gene: .
V gene: TRBV27
clone size: .
J gene: TRBJ2-1

CDR3 DNA: TGCAGCGTTGTGGGGAGTGATGAGCAGTTCTTC
CDR3 protein: CSVVGSDEQFF
D gene: .
V gene: TRBV29-1
clone size: .
J gene: TRBJ2-1

CDR3 DNA: TGTGCCAGCAGCTTAGTGGGGGGAATAGGGACAGATACGCAGTATTTT
CDR3 protein: CASSLVGGIGTDTQYF
D gene: .
V gene: TRBV7-2
clone size: .
J gene: TRBJ2-3

CDR3 DNA: TGTGCCAGCAGCACCCTCATTATGACAGGTACACCCCTCCACTTT
CDR3 protein: CASSTLIMTGTPLHF
D gene: .
V gene: TRBV27
clone size: .
J gene: TRBJ1-6

CDR3 DNA: TGCGCCAGCAGCTTGGCTCAGGCGACAGCCAAAAACATTCAGTACTTC
CDR3 protein: CASSLAQATAKNIQYF
D gene: .
V gene: TRBV5-1
clone size: .
J gene: TRBJ2-4

CDR3 DNA: TGTGCCAGCAGCCAAGCCGGGAGGAGGGGCTACACCTTC
CDR3 protein: CASSQAGRRGYTF
D gene: .
V gene: TRBV14
clone size: .
J gene: TRBJ1-2

CDR3 DNA: TGTGCCAGCAGTAGGAGGGGGCTTAGGAACGAGCAGTACTTC
CDR3 protein: CASSRRGLRNEQYF
D gene: .
V gene: TRBV6-5
clone size: .
J gene: TRBJ2-7

CDR3 DNA: TGCGCCAGCAGCCAAGAACAGAGCTCTGGAAACACCATATATTTT
CDR3 protein: CASSQEQSSGNTIYF
D gene: .
V gene: TRBV4-1
clone size: few
J gene: TRBJ1-3

CDR3 DNA: TGCGCCAGCAGCTTGGTAGGGGACACTGAAGCTTTCTTT
CDR3 protein: CASSLVGDTEAFF
D gene: .
V gene: TRBV5-1
clone size: few
J gene: TRBJ1-1

CDR3 DNA: TGTGCCAGCAGTTTAGCTCAGGACACCGACAATGAGCAGTTCTTC
CDR3 protein: CASSLAQDTDNEQFF
D gene: .
V gene: TRBV27
clone size: .
J gene: TRBJ2-1